The 2 T cell receptor beta chains in this list originate from one sample, sequenced in a study of human T cells and chemical hapten exposure. Via MiXCR, TCRdb re-called the RACE reads, giving one row per CDR3 protein. The table includes roughly 92,000 distinct CDR3 sequences, over 9.5% detected once. The time point denotes: patch test 2, 6 weeks after DPC sensitization. This sample's treatment: therapeutic diphenylcyclopropenone sensitization with weekly scalp DPC. The sequenced sample was whole blood, obtained in connection with sensitization to the hapten diphenylcyclopropenone (DPC). These receptors came from a woman aged 40-49 years with alopecia areata. Some clones in this sample may be carry-over from other donors' samples.

The V call is TRBV29-1, the J call TRBJ2-7; the match to TRBD1 covers 9 bases. This CDR3 comprises 13 residues. V was clipped by 4 bases and J by 3 bases; unmatched bases: 4. From germline, CDR1 is SQVTM and CDR2 ANQGSEA. This CDR3 reads CSVGGDRDYEQYF. For the CDR3, the DNA is TGCAGCGTTGGTGGGGACAGGGACTACGAGCAGTACTTC.

This clonotype has at least ten counts. The CDR3 region has the DNA TGTGCCAGCAGCTTAGTGGCGGCTAGCGCCGGGGAGCTGTTTTTT. Amino acid sequence: CASSLVAASAGELFF. V usage is TRBV7-2 and J usage is TRBJ2-2; weak D call: TRBD2 (6 bases). Looked up from germline, CDR1 is SGHTA and CDR2 is FQGNSA. V lost 1 base and J 6 bases, leaving 12 bases between the germline ends. The CDR3 covers 15 residues.